This is a list of T cell receptor beta chains from one sample in a study of T cells in Graves' hyperthyroidism and ophthalmopathy. TCRdb analysed the multiplex PCR reads with MiXCR anew, one entry per CDR3 protein. The sample has about 640,000 distinct CDR3 sequences; around 13% are singletons. The specimen was blood. Every receptor here comes from a woman in her forties or fifties with Graves' ophthalmopathy. Both conserved end residues are part of each CDR3. D genes are given only for firm matches. Clone size appears in some rows only: once, few, many, or a class for an expanded clone.

v_call	d_call	clone_size	j_call	cdr3_aa	cdr3_nt
TRBV7-9	-	-	TRBJ1-2	CASTPPSAYGYTF	TGTGCCAGCACCCCGCCGTCCGCCTATGGCTACACCTTC
TRBV7-2	-	many	TRBJ1-5	CASSSRAGDQPQHF	TGTGCCAGCAGCTCAAGGGCGGGGGATCAGCCCCAGCATTTT
TRBV19	TRBD2	-	TRBJ2-1	CASSPRGLAGGGGGNEQFF	TGTGCCAGTAGTCCCCGGGGACTAGCGGGAGGAGGTGGCGGGAATGAGCAGTTCTTC
TRBV13	TRBD2	many	TRBJ2-7	CASSARLAGGGEQYF	TGTGCCAGCAGCGCCCGACTAGCGGGAGGGGGGGAGCAGTACTTC
TRBV27	TRBD2	many	TRBJ2-1	CASRGLGGNEQFF	TGTGCCAGCAGGGGACTAGGTGGTAATGAGCAGTTCTTC
TRBV12-3/TRBV12-4	-	few	TRBJ2-5	CASSPLGRLYF	TGTGCCAGCAGTCCCCTGGGGAGATTATACTTC
TRBV7-9	-	many	TRBJ2-1	CASSLANLGQFF	TGTGCCAGCAGCTTAGCGAACCTAGGGCAGTTCTTC
TRBV2	-	many	TRBJ2-7	CASSEAGRLSSYEQYF	TGTGCCAGCAGTGAAGCAGGCCGGTTGAGCTCCTACGAGCAGTACTTC
TRBV7-8	-	many	TRBJ2-5	CASSLGLPRAEGQYF	TGTGCCAGCAGCTTAGGACTCCCCAGGGCTGAGGGCCAGTACTTC
TRBV15	TRBD1	many	TRBJ1-2	CATSRNPGQGNSNYGYTF	TGTGCCACCAGCAGAAATCCGGGACAGGGGAACTCCAACTATGGCTACACCTTC
TRBV29-1	-	few	TRBJ1-5	CSVSTGFGGSNQPQHF	TGCAGCGTCTCCACAGGGTTTGGGGGTAGCAATCAGCCCCAGCATTTT
TRBV5-4	TRBD1	many	TRBJ1-1	CASSQPRDRGTEAFF	TGTGCCAGCAGCCAACCCCGGGACAGAGGTACTGAAGCTTTCTTT
TRBV5-4	TRBD1	-	TRBJ1-2	CASSEGTEFYGYTF	TGTGCCAGCAGCGAAGGGACAGAGTTCTATGGCTACACCTTC
TRBV10-3	-	many	TRBJ2-2	CAISDGPNTGELFF	TGTGCCATCAGCGACGGCCCGAACACCGGGGAGCTGTTTTTT
TRBV24-1	TRBD2	many	TRBJ2-1	CATNPRLAEIYNEQFF	TGTGCCACCAACCCAAGACTAGCGGAGATCTACAATGAGCAGTTCTTC
TRBV20-1	-	many	TRBJ1-2	CSAREDPGYTF	TGCAGTGCTAGAGAGGATCCTGGCTACACCTTC
TRBV12-3/TRBV12-4	-	-	TRBJ2-1	CASTKSTYNEQFF	TGTGCCAGCACCAAATCCACCTACAATGAGCAGTTCTTC
TRBV7-8	TRBD1	many	TRBJ2-7	CASSSLQGDRSYEQYF	TGTGCCAGCAGCTCCCTTCAGGGGGATCGGTCCTACGAGCAGTACTTC
TRBV28	-	many	TRBJ1-2	CASSLAGRSYGYTF	TGTGCCAGCAGTTTAGCCGGGCGCTCCTATGGCTACACCTTC
TRBV20-1	TRBD1	many	TRBJ1-1	CSARGIGGRTEAFF	TGCAGTGCTAGAGGCATAGGGGGCCGTACTGAAGCTTTCTTT
TRBV11-2	-	many	TRBJ2-2	CASSLVTVNTGELFF	TGTGCCAGCAGCTTAGTTACGGTGAACACCGGGGAGCTGTTTTTT
TRBV27	-	few	TRBJ1-1	CASSLVPGVRSINTEAFF	TGTGCCAGCAGTTTAGTCCCAGGGGTACGTTCAATAAACACTGAAGCTTTCTTT